This TCR beta chain comes out of a study of T cells in Graves' hyperthyroidism and ophthalmopathy. This clonotype was seen only a few times. The CDR3 contains 19 residues. V dropped 4 bases and J dropped 4; count of bases not matched to a gene: 15. Germline CDR1 and CDR2: KGHDR and SFDVKD. It was RNA transcripts that yielded the amplified TCR beta CDR3 regions. A set of HTBI primers served as the primers for a first-round RT-PCR of the TCR CDR3. TCRdb used MiXCR to reprocess the multiplex PCR reads, holding one entry per CDR3 protein. This sample yields 300,000 to 450,000 distinct CDR3 sequences, of which around 14% are seen a single time; approximately 32% belongs to the top ten.

The rearrangement joins TRBV24-1 to TRBJ2-5, with 12 bases matching TRBD1. Sequenced input: blood. The TCR sequence derives from a woman between 25 and 40 years old with Graves' hyperthyroidism. The CDR3 loop reads CATSETKPGQGARGETQYF. The DNA of the CDR3 is TGTGCCACCAGTGAAACCAAGCCGGGACAGGGGGCGAGGGGAGAGACCCAGTACTTC.